Listed below are T cell receptor beta chains from one sample, sequenced in a study of T cells in tuberculosis. The assay was immunoSEQ multiplex PCR, and TCRdb's table has in-frame clones only and misses some. The repertoire consists of 20,000 to 25,000 clones, with around 85% occurring once and the leading ten covering about 15%. Sequences were derived from PBMCs, sampled at tuberculosis diagnosis. These receptors came from an adult with tuberculosis. Each CDR3 is given with its conserved first and last residue. Fields, in order: CDR3 DNA, CDR3 protein, clone size, V gene, D gene, J gene. D genes are given only for firm matches. Clone size, where shown, is once, few, many, or a class for clones that have expanded.

CDR3nt: TGTGCTAGTGGTTTGGTACTGGGGGGTGTGGCGGTTGAGCAGTTCTTC
CDR3aa: CASGLVLGGVAVEQFF
abundance: NA
v_gene: TRBV12-5
d_gene: NA
j_gene: TRBJ2-1

CDR3nt: TGTGCCAGCAGCCAAGGACTAGCGGGAGACGAGCAGTACTTC
CDR3aa: CASSQGLAGDEQYF
abundance: NA
v_gene: TRBV4-2
d_gene: TRBD2
j_gene: TRBJ2-7

CDR3nt: TGTGCCAGCAGCCCACAGGGACCGAGCTCTGGAAACACCATATATTTT
CDR3aa: CASSPQGPSSGNTIYF
abundance: NA
v_gene: TRBV7-9
d_gene: NA
j_gene: TRBJ1-3

CDR3nt: TGTGCCAGCGAAACGACAGGGACCTACGAGCAGTACTTC
CDR3aa: CASETTGTYEQYF
abundance: NA
v_gene: TRBV19
d_gene: TRBD1
j_gene: TRBJ2-7

CDR3nt: TGTGCCAGCAGCCGACAGACTAGCGGGAGGGCCTGGGCCAAAAACATTCAGTACTTC
CDR3aa: CASSRQTSGRAWAKNIQYF
abundance: NA
v_gene: TRBV4-2
d_gene: TRBD2
j_gene: TRBJ2-4

CDR3nt: TGTGCCAGCAGCTTAGTAAGCAGGGACACTGAAGCTTTCTTT
CDR3aa: CASSLVSRDTEAFF
abundance: once
v_gene: TRBV7-8
d_gene: NA
j_gene: TRBJ1-1

CDR3nt: TGTGCCAGCAGTGAACTAGCGGGTTCCCCCACAGATACGCAGTATTTT
CDR3aa: CASSELAGSPTDTQYF
abundance: few
v_gene: TRBV6-1
d_gene: TRBD2
j_gene: TRBJ2-3

CDR3nt: TGTGCCAGTAGTATTACAGGGGTAGGGGAGACCCAGTACTTC
CDR3aa: CASSITGVGETQYF
abundance: few
v_gene: TRBV19
d_gene: TRBD1
j_gene: TRBJ2-5

CDR3nt: TGTGCCAGCAGCCAGGCAGGGGGACCACTACAGGAGCAGTACTTC
CDR3aa: CASSQAGGPLQEQYF
abundance: NA
v_gene: TRBV14
d_gene: TRBD1
j_gene: TRBJ2-7

CDR3nt: TGTGCCATCGCTACTAGCGGGGGTCCTGGGTCCTACGAGCAGTACTTC
CDR3aa: CAIATSGGPGSYEQYF
abundance: NA
v_gene: TRBV10-3
d_gene: TRBD2
j_gene: TRBJ2-7

CDR3nt: TGTGCCAGCAGCCGCGGGACTAGCGTGTACGAGCAGTACTTC
CDR3aa: CASSRGTSVYEQYF
abundance: once
v_gene: TRBV6-6
d_gene: TRBD2
j_gene: TRBJ2-7

CDR3nt: TGTGCCAGCAGCCCCGAGGACAGGGCCGCAGATACGCAGTATTTT
CDR3aa: CASSPEDRAADTQYF
abundance: NA
v_gene: TRBV7-8
d_gene: TRBD1
j_gene: TRBJ2-3